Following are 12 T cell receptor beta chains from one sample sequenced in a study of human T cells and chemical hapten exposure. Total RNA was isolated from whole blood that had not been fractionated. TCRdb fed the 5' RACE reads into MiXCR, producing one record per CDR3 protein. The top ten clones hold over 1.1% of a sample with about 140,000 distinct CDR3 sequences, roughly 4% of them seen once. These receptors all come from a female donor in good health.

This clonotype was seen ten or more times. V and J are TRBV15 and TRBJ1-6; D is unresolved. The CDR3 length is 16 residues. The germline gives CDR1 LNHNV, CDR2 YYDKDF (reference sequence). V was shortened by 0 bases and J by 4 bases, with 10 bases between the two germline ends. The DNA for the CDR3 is TGTGCCACCAGCAGAGATCTGGGTGGGTATAATTCACCCCTCCACTTT. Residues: CATSRDLGGYNSPLHF.

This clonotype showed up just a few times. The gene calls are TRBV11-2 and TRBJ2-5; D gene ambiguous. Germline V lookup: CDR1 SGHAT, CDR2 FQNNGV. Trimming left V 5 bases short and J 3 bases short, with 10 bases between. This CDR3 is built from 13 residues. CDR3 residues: CASSPRTKETQYF. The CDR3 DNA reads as TGTGCCAGCAGCCCAAGAACGAAAGAGACCCAGTACTTC.

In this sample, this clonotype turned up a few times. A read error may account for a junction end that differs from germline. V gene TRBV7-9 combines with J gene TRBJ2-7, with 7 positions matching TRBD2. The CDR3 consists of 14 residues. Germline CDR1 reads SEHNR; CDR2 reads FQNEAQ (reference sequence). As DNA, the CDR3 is TGTGCCAGCAGCCGAGGGAGGGACTCCGACGAGCAGTACTTC. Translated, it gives CASSRGRDSDEQYF.

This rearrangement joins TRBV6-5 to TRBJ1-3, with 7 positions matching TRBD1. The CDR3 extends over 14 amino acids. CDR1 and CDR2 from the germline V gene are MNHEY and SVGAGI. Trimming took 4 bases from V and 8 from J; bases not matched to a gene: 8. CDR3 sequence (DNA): TGTGCCAGCAGTTCCTACCAGGGGGAGGACACCATATATTTT. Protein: CASSSYQGEDTIYF.

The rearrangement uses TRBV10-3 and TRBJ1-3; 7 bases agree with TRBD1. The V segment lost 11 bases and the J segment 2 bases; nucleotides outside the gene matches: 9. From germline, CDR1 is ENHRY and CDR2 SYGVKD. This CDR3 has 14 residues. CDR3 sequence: CAARQGCAGNTIYF. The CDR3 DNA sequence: TGTGCCGCCAGACAGGGATGCGCTGGAAACACCATATATTTT.

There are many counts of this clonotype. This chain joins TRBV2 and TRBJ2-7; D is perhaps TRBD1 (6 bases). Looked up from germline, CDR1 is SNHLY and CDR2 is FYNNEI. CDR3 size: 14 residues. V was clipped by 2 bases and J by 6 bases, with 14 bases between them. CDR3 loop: CASSESMRTVEQYF. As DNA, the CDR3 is TGTGCCAGCAGTGAATCGATGAGGACAGTCGAGCAGTACTTC.

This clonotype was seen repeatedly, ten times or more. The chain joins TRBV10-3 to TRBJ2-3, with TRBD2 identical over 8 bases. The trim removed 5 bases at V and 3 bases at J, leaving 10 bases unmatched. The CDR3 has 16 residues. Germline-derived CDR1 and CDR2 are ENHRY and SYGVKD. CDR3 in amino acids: CAISPGPAGETDTQYF. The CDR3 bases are TGTGCCATCAGTCCAGGGCCAGCGGGGGAAACAGATACGCAGTATTTT.

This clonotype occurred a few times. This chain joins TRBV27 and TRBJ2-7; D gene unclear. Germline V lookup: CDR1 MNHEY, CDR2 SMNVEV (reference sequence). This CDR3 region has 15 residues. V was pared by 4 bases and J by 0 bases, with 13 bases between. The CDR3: CASSSHTRSSYEQYF. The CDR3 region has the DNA TGTGCCAGCAGTTCCCACACCAGGAGCTCCTACGAGCAGTACTTC.

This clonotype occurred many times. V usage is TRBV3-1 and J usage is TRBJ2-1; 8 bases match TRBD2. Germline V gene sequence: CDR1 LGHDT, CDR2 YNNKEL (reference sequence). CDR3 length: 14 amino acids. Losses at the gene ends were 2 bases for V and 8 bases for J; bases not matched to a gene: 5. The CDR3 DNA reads TGTGCCAGCAGCCAAATCACGGGGGGGGATGAGCAGTTCTTC. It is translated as CASSQITGGDEQFF.

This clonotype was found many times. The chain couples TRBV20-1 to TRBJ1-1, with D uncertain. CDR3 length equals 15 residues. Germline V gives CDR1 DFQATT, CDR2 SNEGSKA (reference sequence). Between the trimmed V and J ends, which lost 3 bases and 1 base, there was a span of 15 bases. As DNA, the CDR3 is TGCAGTGCTAGCCCTGGTCCTTCGGGGAACACTGAAGCTTTCTTT. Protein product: CSASPGPSGNTEAFF.

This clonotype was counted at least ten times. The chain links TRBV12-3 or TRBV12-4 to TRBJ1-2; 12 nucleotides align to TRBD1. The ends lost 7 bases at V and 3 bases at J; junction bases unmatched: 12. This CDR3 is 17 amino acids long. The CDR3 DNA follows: TGTGCCAGCAAAAGCCGGGACAGGGGGCGCGTCGACTATGGCTACACCTTC. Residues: CASKSRDRGRVDYGYTF.

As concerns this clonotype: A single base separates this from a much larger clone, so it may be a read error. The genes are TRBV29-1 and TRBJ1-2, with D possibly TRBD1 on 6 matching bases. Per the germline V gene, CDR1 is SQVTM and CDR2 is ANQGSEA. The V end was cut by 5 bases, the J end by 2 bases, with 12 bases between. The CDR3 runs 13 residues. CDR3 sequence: CSVYRDCNYGYTF. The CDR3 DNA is TGCAGCGTTTACAGGGACTGCAACTATGGCTACACCTTC.